Listed here are 18 T cell receptor beta chains from one sample, sequenced in a study of blood T cell repertoires in COVID-19. Profiled with immunoSEQ multiplex PCR; TCRdb holds only in-frame clones, not every one. The sample records roughly 220,000 clones, about 88% being singletons. The source material was peripheral blood. All receptors derive from a woman between 45 and 60 years old with COVID-19, enrolled during active disease.

This rearrangement joins TRBV4-3 to TRBJ1-2, with D hard to call. Trimming pared 0 bases from V and 7 bases from J, leaving 15 bases between. The germline V gene encodes CDR1 LGHNA and CDR2 YSLEER. The length of the CDR3 is 15 residues. The CDR3 sequence: CASSQDLLTPGGYTF. CDR3 nucleotide sequence: TGCGCCAGCAGCCAAGACCTTTTGACCCCGGGTGGCTACACCTTC.

The V call is TRBV19, the J call TRBJ2-1, with D possibly TRBD2 on 7 matching bases. The CDR3 runs to 16 residues. Germline CDR1 is LNHDA and CDR2 is SQIVND (reference sequence). The ends were cut back, 9 bases at V and 0 bases at J, with 18 bases in the middle. The CDR3 region has the DNA TGTGCCAGCCTCGGGGGAGGGGGGAGCTCCTACAATGAGCAGTTCTTC. Its protein is CASLGGGGSSYNEQFF.

A few counts support this clone. V and J are TRBV11-3 and TRBJ1-6; D uncertain. V was clipped by 1 base and J by 6 bases, with 4 bases between them. Germline CDR1 SGHNT, CDR2 YENEEA. The CDR3 is 13 residues long. CDR3 protein: CASSLGVNSPLHF. CDR3 nucleotides: TGTGCCAGCAGCTTAGGCGTTAATTCACCCCTCCACTTT. Combining the CDR3 with reference TRBV11-3 and TRBJ1-6 gives the whole variable domain EAGVVQSPRYKIIEKKQPVAFWCNPISGHNTLYWYLQNLGQGPELLIRYENEEAVDDSQLPKDRFSAERLKGVDSTLKIQPAELGDSAVYLCASSLGVNSPLHFGNGTRLTVT.

The chain recombines TRBV7-2 with TRBJ1-2, with D perhaps TRBD1 (5 bases). Germline V gene data show CDR1 as SGHTA and CDR2 as FQGNSA. CDR3 length equals 13 residues. V lost 6 bases, J lost 5 bases, and 13 bases lay in between. This chain's CDR3 is CASSADRGYGYTF. The CDR3 DNA is TGTGCCAGCAGTGCAGACAGAGGTTATGGCTACACCTTC. The variable domain in full, completed from reference TRBV7-2 and TRBJ1-2, reads GAGVSQSPSNKVTEKGKDVELRCDPISGHTALYWYRQSLGQGLEFLIYFQGNSAPDKSGLPSDRFSAERTGGSVSTLTIQRTQQEDSAVYLCASSADRGYGYTFGSGTRLTVV.

CDR3 nucleotides: TGTGCCAGCAGCTTAGTAGGATTGGAGTCCACTGAAGCTTTCTTT. Protein product: CASSLVGLESTEAFF. The rearrangement links TRBV7-9 to TRBJ1-1; D remains ambiguous. The CDR3 sequence is 15 residues long. V was pared by 1 base and J by 4 bases, with 13 bases between. Germline values: CDR1 SEHNR, CDR2 FQNEAQ (reference sequence).

CDR3 amino acids: CASSEDRQGRGGYTF. Written as DNA, the CDR3 is TGTGCCAGCAGTGAGGATAGACAGGGGCGGGGTGGCTACACCTTC. The chain uses TRBV2 and TRBJ1-2, with 8 bases lining up with TRBD1. This CDR3 spans 15 amino acids. Unmatched junction bases numbered 10, after V lost 3 bases and J lost 7 bases. Germline V gene lookup returns CDR1 SNHLY and CDR2 FYNNEI.

V gene TRBV6-5 combines with J gene TRBJ1-1; weak D call: TRBD1 (6 bases). This CDR3 comprises 14 residues. The germline gives CDR1 MNHEY, CDR2 SVGAGI. Trimming took 5 bases from V and 0 from J, leaving 10 bases between them. The CDR3 reads CASSRTAMNTEAFF. The CDR3, as DNA: TGTGCCAGCAGTAGGACAGCCATGAACACTGAAGCTTTCTTT.

The chain has TRBV10-3 and TRBJ1-3; 7 nucleotides agree with TRBD1. CDR1 and CDR2 from the germline V gene are ENHRY and SYGVKD. The CDR3 sequence is 15 residues long. Trimming removed 11 bases from V and 2 bases from J; junction bases left unmatched: 12. The CDR3 sequence: CAVTSSGGAGNTIYF. DNA of the CDR3: TGTGCCGTCACCTCATCAGGGGGAGCTGGAAACACCATATATTTT.

This chain uses TRBV30 with TRBJ1-6; 7 nucleotides align to TRBD1. V lost 0 bases, J lost 8 bases, and 13 bases stayed unmatched. The CDR3 spans 17 residues. Germline CDR1 GTSNPN, CDR2 SVGIG (reference sequence). The CDR3 sequence: CAWSVPLRQGRHSPLHF. CDR3 bases: TGTGCCTGGAGTGTCCCCCTCAGACAGGGCAGACATTCACCCCTCCACTTT.

The chain recombines TRBV27 with TRBJ1-3, with 8 bases identical to TRBD1. V shed 5 bases, J shed 4 bases, and the junction held 7 bases outside the gene matches. CDR1 is MNHEY and CDR2 is SMNVEV in the germline V gene (reference sequence). This CDR3 spans 15 amino acids. CDR3 in amino acids: CASSRTGQGGNTIYF. For the CDR3, the DNA is TGTGCCAGCAGTAGGACAGGGCAAGGAGGAAACACCATATATTTT.

J is TRBJ2-1 and V is TRBV6-6, with 11 bases lining up with TRBD2. After removal of 5 bases from V and 8 bases from J, the junction contained 17 bases not matched to a gene. The CDR3 has 18 amino acids. CDR1 and CDR2 (germline): MNHNY, SVGAGI (reference sequence). CDR3 region: CASSLRGLAATPVDEQFF. Written as DNA, the CDR3 is TGTGCCAGCAGTCTCCGGGGACTAGCGGCGACCCCTGTCGATGAGCAGTTCTTC.

The chain employs TRBV6-5 and TRBJ2-1; TRBD1 aligns across 9 bases. Germline V CDR1 and CDR2: MNHEY, SVGAGI. Unmatched junction bases numbered 7, after V lost 8 bases and J lost 2 bases. The CDR3 is made up of 15 amino acids. In DNA form, the CDR3 reads TGTGCCAGCCGCTCCGGGACAGGGACCTACAATGAGCAGTTCTTC. Its translation: CASRSGTGTYNEQFF.

The genes are TRBV12-3 or TRBV12-4 and TRBJ1-1, with D perhaps matching TRBD1 (5 bases). V was shortened by 6 bases and J by 4 bases, with 12 bases between the two germline ends. CDR3 length: 13 amino acids. Here the CDR3 reads CASSAYGATEAFF. Written as DNA, the CDR3 is TGTGCCAGCAGCGCCTATGGGGCCACTGAAGCTTTCTTT.

The chain has TRBV7-2 and TRBJ2-5, with 11 bases matching TRBD2. Germline loops: CDR1 SGHTA, CDR2 FQGNSA. The CDR3 is made up of 18 amino acids. The ends lost 4 bases at V and 7 bases at J; junction bases unmatched: 17. The CDR3 bases are TGTGCCAGCAGCTGGTTGACTAGCGGGGTTACTAATGTGGGGACCCAGTACTTC. It codes for CASSWLTSGVTNVGTQYF.

In its sample, this clone was seen once. The chain uses TRBV10-1 and TRBJ2-2, with D tentatively TRBD1 (5 bases). This CDR3 region has 14 residues. Germline V gene sequence: CDR1 WNHNN, CDR2 SYGVQD (reference sequence). Between the trimmed V and J ends, which lost 5 bases and 7 bases, there was a span of 14 bases. The CDR3 DNA is TGCGCCAGCAGTAGTAGAAGGGGAAACGGGGAGCTGTTTTTT. It encodes CASSSRRGNGELFF.

This chain links TRBV11-3 with TRBJ1-1, with a weak D call TRBD1 (6 bases). Germline V gene lookup returns CDR1 SGHNT and CDR2 YENEEA. This CDR3 is built from 15 residues. Trimming removed 5 bases from V and 0 bases from J, with 13 bases in between. The CDR3 DNA reads as TGTGCCAGCAGCCCCTATACAGGGATGAACACTGAAGCTTTCTTT. It encodes CASSPYTGMNTEAFF.

Judged by abundance, this clone is medium-sized (0.01 to 0.1%). The chain joins TRBV5-1 to TRBJ1-6; D uncertain. CDR1 and CDR2 (germline): SGHRS, YFSETQ. Trimming took 4 bases from V and 14 from J, leaving 16 bases between them. The CDR3 length is 13 residues. The CDR3 reads CASSPSLEGSLHF. CDR3 coding DNA: TGCGCCAGCAGCCCCTCTTTAGAGGGTTCCCTCCACTTT.

The chain uses TRBV11-3 and TRBJ2-1; 9 nucleotides match TRBD1. The CDR3 totals 15 residues. V lost 3 bases and J lost 10; bases outside the gene matches: 10. CDR1 is SGHNT, CDR2 YENEEA, per germline. The CDR3 nucleotides are TGTGCCAGCAGCTTTACAGGGGGCGATAATGGAGAGCAGTTCTTC. Residues: CASSFTGGDNGEQFF.